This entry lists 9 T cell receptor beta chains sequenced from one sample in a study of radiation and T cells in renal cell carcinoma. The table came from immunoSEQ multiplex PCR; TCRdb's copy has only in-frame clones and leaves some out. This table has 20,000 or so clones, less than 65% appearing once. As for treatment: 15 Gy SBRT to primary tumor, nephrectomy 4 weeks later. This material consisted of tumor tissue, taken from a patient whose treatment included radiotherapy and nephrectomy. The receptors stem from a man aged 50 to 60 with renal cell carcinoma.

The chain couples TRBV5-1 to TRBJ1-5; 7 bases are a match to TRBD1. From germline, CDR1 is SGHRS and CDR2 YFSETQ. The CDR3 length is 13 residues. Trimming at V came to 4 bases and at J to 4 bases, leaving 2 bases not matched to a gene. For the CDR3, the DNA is TGCGCCAGCAGCCCAGGGGGTAATCAGCCCCAGCATTTT. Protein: CASSPGGNQPQHF.

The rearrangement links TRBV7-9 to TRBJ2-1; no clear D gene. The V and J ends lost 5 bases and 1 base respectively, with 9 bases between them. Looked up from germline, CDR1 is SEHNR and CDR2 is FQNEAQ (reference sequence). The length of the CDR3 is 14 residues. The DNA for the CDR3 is TGTGCCAGCAGCACCCTACAATCCTACAATGAGCAGTTCTTC. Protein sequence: CASSTLQSYNEQFF.

The CDR3, as DNA: TGTGCCAGCAGCTTAGCTCGGTCCGTGAACACTGAAGCTTTCTTT. Translation: CASSLARSVNTEAFF. The chain is built from TRBV7-9 and TRBJ1-1, with D hard to call. CDR3 length: 15 amino acids. V lost 0 bases, J lost 0 bases, and 8 bases lay in between. Germline V CDR1 and CDR2: SEHNR, FQNEAQ (reference sequence). The full variable domain, rest sourced from reference TRBV7-9 and TRBJ1-1, is DTGVSQNPRHKITKRGQNVTFRCDPISEHNRLYWYRQTLGQGPEFLTYFQNEAQLEKSRLLSDRFSAERPKGSFSTLEIQRTEQGDSAMYLCASSLARSVNTEAFFGQGTRLTVV.

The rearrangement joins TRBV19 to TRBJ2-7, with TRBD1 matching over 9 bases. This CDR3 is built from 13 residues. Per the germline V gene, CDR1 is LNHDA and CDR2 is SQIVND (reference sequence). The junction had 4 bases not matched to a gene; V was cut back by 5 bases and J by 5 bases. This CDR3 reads CASSLQGADEQYF. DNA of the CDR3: TGTGCCAGTAGTTTACAGGGGGCGGACGAGCAGTACTTC.

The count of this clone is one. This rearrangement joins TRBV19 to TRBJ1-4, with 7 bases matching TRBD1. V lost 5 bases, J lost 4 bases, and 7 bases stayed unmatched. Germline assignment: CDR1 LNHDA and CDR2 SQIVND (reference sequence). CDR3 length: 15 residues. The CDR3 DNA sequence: TGTGCCAGTAGTGGAGGAGGACAGGTTAATGAAAAACTGTTTTTT. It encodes CASSGGGQVNEKLFF.

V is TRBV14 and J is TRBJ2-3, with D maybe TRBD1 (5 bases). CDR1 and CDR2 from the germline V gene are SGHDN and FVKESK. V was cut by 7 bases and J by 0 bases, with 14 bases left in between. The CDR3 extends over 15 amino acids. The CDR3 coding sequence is TGTGCCAGCAAGGGGCAGACTTCTAGCACAGATACGCAGTATTTT. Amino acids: CASKGQTSSTDTQYF.

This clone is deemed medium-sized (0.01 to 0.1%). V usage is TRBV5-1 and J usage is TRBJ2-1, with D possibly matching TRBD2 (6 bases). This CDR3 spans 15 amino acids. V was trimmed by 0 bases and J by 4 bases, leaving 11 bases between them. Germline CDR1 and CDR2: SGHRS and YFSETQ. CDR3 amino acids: CASSLGSGEYNEQFF. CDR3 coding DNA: TGCGCCAGCAGCTTGGGTTCGGGAGAATACAATGAGCAGTTCTTC. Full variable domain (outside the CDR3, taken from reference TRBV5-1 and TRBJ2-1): KAGVTQTPRYLIKTRGQQVTLSCSPISGHRSVSWYQQTPGQGLQFLFEYFSETQRNKGNFPGRFSGRQFSNSRSEMNVSTLELGDSALYLCASSLGSGEYNEQFFGPGTRLTVL.

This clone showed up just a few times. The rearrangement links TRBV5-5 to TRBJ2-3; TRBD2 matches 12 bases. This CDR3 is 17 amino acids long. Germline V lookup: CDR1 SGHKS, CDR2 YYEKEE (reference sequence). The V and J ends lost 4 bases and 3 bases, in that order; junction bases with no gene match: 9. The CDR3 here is CASSRPRTSGATDTQYF. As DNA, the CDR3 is TGTGCCAGCAGCCGACCGAGGACTAGCGGGGCGACAGATACGCAGTATTTT. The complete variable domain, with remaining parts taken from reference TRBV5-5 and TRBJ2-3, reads DAGVTQSPTHLIKTRGQQVTLRCSPISGHKSVSWYQQVLGQGPQFIFQYYEKEERGRGNFPDRFSARQFPNYSSELNVNALLLGDSALYLCASSRPRTSGATDTQYFGPGTRLTVL.

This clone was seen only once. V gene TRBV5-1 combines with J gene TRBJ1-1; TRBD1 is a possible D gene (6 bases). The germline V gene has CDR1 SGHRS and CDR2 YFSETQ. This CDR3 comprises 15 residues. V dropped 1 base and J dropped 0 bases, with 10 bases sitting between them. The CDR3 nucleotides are TGCGCCAGCAGCTTGATGGGACATCTGAACACTGAAGCTTTCTTT. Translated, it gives CASSLMGHLNTEAFF.